The rows below give T cell receptor beta chains drawn from one sample of a study of cytomegalovirus exposure and HLA in healthy donors. The assay was immunoSEQ multiplex PCR, and TCRdb's table has in-frame clones only and misses some. Altogether about 160,000 clones are present, roughly 79% being singletons, with the ten largest covering less than 15%. Input material: PBMCs. These receptors came from a woman in her fifties or sixties in good health and CMV-seronegative. CDR3s include the opening cysteine and the closing phenylalanine or tryptophan. D genes are given only for firm matches. The size field is filled for only some rows; it gives once, few, many or a size class.

CDR3aa,CDR3nt,d_gene,j_gene,abundance,v_gene
CSVDSAGQAFF,TGCAGCGTTGATTCGGCAGGGCAAGCTTTCTTT,NA,TRBJ1-1,NA,TRBV29-1
CASSEERADTQYF,TGCGCCAGCAGCGAAGAGCGGGCGGATACGCAGTATTTT,NA,TRBJ2-3,NA,TRBV4-3
CASSLTGATEAFF,TGTGCCAGCAGTCTCACAGGGGCCACTGAAGCTTTCTTT,TRBD1,TRBJ1-1,NA,TRBV27
CATRAGQGAFQPQHF,TGTGCCACCAGGGCAGGACAGGGGGCCTTTCAGCCCCAGCATTTT,TRBD1,TRBJ1-5,NA,TRBV15
CASSERAGDETQYF,TGTGCCAGCAGCGAGCGAGCGGGAGATGAGACCCAGTACTTC,TRBD2,TRBJ2-5,NA,TRBV9
CASSGRDRGGIQYF,TGTGCCAGCAGCGGCCGGGACAGGGGCGGTATTCAGTACTTC,TRBD1,TRBJ2-4,NA,TRBV9
CASSFRVQETQYF,TGTGCCAGCAGTTTTCGTGTGCAAGAGACCCAGTACTTC,NA,TRBJ2-5,once,TRBV27
CASSQGLAGHNEQFF,TGCGCCAGCAGCCAAGGCCTAGCGGGTCACAATGAGCAGTTCTTC,TRBD2,TRBJ2-1,NA,TRBV4-3
CASSYRGQGSYEQYF,TGTGCCAGCAGCTACCGAGGACAGGGTTCCTACGAGCAGTACTTC,TRBD1,TRBJ2-7,NA,TRBV5-5
CASSSQGYEQYF,TGTGCCAGCAGCTCACAGGGTTACGAGCAGTACTTC,NA,TRBJ2-7,NA,TRBV7-9
CASSQGLAGPKYNEQFF,TGCGCCAGCAGCCAGGGACTAGCGGGGCCGAAGTACAATGAGCAGTTCTTC,TRBD2,TRBJ2-1,NA,TRBV4-3
CASRGQGSQPQHF,TGTGCCAGCAGAGGACAGGGAAGTCAGCCCCAGCATTTT,TRBD1,TRBJ1-5,NA,TRBV2
CASSLGTSGNDEQFF,TGTGCCAGCAGCTTGGGGACTAGCGGGAACGATGAGCAGTTCTTC,TRBD2,TRBJ2-1,NA,TRBV7-9
CASSGGGSNYGYTF,TGTGCCAGCAGTGGGGGGGGGTCCAACTATGGCTACACCTTC,NA,TRBJ1-2,NA,TRBV2
CASSYEGVFAAFF,TGTGCCAGCAGTTACGAAGGGGTTTTTGCAGCTTTCTTT,NA,TRBJ1-1,few,TRBV6-6
CASSQGRQGNQETQYF,TGTGCCAGCAGCCAAGGACGACAGGGTAATCAAGAGACCCAGTACTTC,TRBD1,TRBJ2-5,NA,TRBV14
CASSPIGGRGANVLTF,TGTGCCAGCAGCCCCATCGGGGGACGTGGGGCCAACGTCCTGACTTTC,NA,TRBJ2-6,NA,TRBV11-2
CASSSLFMNTEAFF,TGTGCCAGCAGCTCTCTCTTTATGAACACTGAAGCTTTCTTT,NA,TRBJ1-1,NA,TRBV7-2
CASSYWTDTGELFF,TGTGCCAGCAGCTACTGGACTGATACCGGGGAGCTGTTTTTT,NA,TRBJ2-2,NA,TRBV7-9
CASSGGSGRTQETQYF,TGTGCCAGCAGTGGGGGGAGCGGGAGGACGCAAGAGACCCAGTACTTC,TRBD2,TRBJ2-5,NA,TRBV2
CASSQDDRGTVQETQYF,TGCGCCAGCAGCCAAGATGACCGCGGGACAGTCCAAGAGACCCAGTACTTC,NA,TRBJ2-5,NA,TRBV4-1
CASSSGGYQPQHF,TGTGCCAGCAGCTCCGGGGGATATCAGCCCCAGCATTTT,NA,TRBJ1-5,NA,TRBV6-5
CASSQDGLRDRAWEQYF,TGCGCCAGCAGCCAAGATGGGCTCCGAGACAGGGCGTGGGAGCAGTACTTC,TRBD1,TRBJ2-7,NA,TRBV4-1
CASGDTGELFF,TGTGCCTCCGGGGACACCGGGGAGCTGTTTTTT,NA,TRBJ2-2,NA,TRBV7-3
CASSFGTGGPEFF,TGTGCCAGCAGTTTCGGGACAGGGGGCCCCGAGTTCTTC,TRBD1,TRBJ2-1,NA,TRBV28
CASSFRLAGSTDTQYF,TGTGCCAGCAGCTTTCGACTAGCGGGATCCACAGATACGCAGTATTTT,TRBD2,TRBJ2-3,NA,TRBV7-2
CASRSTSGSFTYNEQFF,TGTGCCAGCCGATCGACTAGCGGGAGTTTTACCTACAATGAGCAGTTCTTC,TRBD2,TRBJ2-1,NA,TRBV4-2
CASSHYLYTEAFF,TGCGCCAGCAGCCACTACCTATACACTGAAGCTTTCTTT,NA,TRBJ1-1,NA,TRBV4-3
CASSDAQGDEQYF,TGTGCCAGCAGTGACGCCCAGGGGGACGAGCAGTACTTC,TRBD1,TRBJ2-7,NA,TRBV6-1
CASSPRTGAPYEQYF,TGTGCCAGCTCACCACGGACAGGGGCCCCCTACGAGCAGTACTTC,TRBD1,TRBJ2-7,NA,TRBV18
CASSRQGGGYEQYF,TGTGCCAGCAGTAGGCAGGGAGGTGGGTACGAGCAGTACTTC,NA,TRBJ2-7,NA,TRBV27
CASRTRTGDNEQFF,TGTGCCAGCAGAACTCGGACGGGGGACAATGAGCAGTTCTTC,NA,TRBJ2-1,NA,TRBV2
CAISAGTGTYNEQFF,TGTGCCATCAGTGCCGGGACAGGGACCTACAATGAGCAGTTCTTC,TRBD1,TRBJ2-1,NA,TRBV10-3
CASTPISAQPQHF,TGTGCCAGCACTCCGATCAGTGCTCAGCCCCAGCATTTT,NA,TRBJ1-5,few,TRBV6-6
CASRRQGTDTQYF,TGTGCCAGCCGCCGACAGGGGACAGATACGCAGTATTTT,TRBD1,TRBJ2-3,NA,TRBV27
CASSARLADTQYF,TGTGCCAGCAGCGCAAGACTCGCCGATACGCAGTATTTT,NA,TRBJ2-3,NA,TRBV2
CASSLINQPQHF,TGTGCCAGCAGTTTAATAAATCAGCCCCAGCATTTT,NA,TRBJ1-5,NA,TRBV28
CASSGAGGELFF,TGTGCCAGCAGCGGGGCGGGGGGGGAGCTGTTTTTT,NA,TRBJ2-2,NA,TRBV9
CASGRGSQANYGYTF,TGTGCCAGCGGCCGGGGTTCCCAAGCTAACTATGGCTACACCTTC,NA,TRBJ1-2,NA,TRBV7-2
CASSLHRATGAQHF,TGTGCCAGCAGTTTACACAGGGCTACAGGGGCCCAGCATTTT,TRBD1,TRBJ1-5,NA,TRBV28
CASSFRSMAKNIQYF,TGTGCCAGCAGTTTCAGATCGATGGCCAAAAACATTCAATACTTC,NA,TRBJ2-4,NA,TRBV28
CSVYESSGNTIYF,TGCAGCGTTTATGAGAGCTCTGGAAACACCATATATTTT,NA,TRBJ1-3,few,TRBV29-1